This T cell receptor beta chain comes out of a study of vaccination and CD4 T cells after COVID-19. General study points: Looking at convalescent patients, a median around 84% of reactive clones were present only post-vaccination.

At the Johns Hopkins FTIC core, DNA taken from cultured CD4+ T cells was sequenced by way of the Oncomine TCR Beta short-read assay. TCRdb re-analysed the PCR reads in MiXCR, keeping a single row per CDR3 protein. The sample lists about 12,000 distinct CDR3 sequences; 75% to 80% were seen once. The treatment was: approximately 9-day PBMC culture with coronavirus spike peptide pools or control peptides (ViraFEST assay). Each well held more than 1.5 million PBMCs in IL-2 (10 IU/ml) medium with about 10 ug/ml peptide pools. This clonotype appeared a few times. What it recognizes is unknown. The CDR3 has 14 amino acids. V shed 4 bases and J shed 4 bases, with 8 bases lying between them. Germline lookup yields CDR1 MNHNS and CDR2 SASEGT.

This sequence joins TRBV6-1 and TRBJ1-6; D gene uncertain. This sequence was found in a human donor who had recovered from COVID-19. Sequences were obtained from CD4+ T cells from blood, cultured in vitro. As DNA, the CDR3 is TGTGCCAGCAGTGCCGGACCTTATAATTCACCCCTCCACTTT. It encodes CASSAGPYNSPLHF.